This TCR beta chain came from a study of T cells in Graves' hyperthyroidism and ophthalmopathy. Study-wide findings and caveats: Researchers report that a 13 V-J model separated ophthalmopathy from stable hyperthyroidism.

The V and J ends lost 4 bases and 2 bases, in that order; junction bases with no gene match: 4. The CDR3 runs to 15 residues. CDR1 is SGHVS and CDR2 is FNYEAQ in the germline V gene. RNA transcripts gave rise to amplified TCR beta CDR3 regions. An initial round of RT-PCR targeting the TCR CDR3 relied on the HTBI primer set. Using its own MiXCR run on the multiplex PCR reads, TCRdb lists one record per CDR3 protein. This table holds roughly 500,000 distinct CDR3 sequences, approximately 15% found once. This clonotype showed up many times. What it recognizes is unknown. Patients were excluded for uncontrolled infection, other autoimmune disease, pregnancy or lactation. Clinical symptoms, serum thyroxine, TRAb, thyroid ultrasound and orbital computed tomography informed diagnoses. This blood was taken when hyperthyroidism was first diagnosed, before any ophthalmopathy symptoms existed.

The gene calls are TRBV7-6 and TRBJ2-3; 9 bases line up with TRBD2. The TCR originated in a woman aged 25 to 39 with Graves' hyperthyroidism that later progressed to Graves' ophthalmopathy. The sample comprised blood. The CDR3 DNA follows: TGTGCCAGCAGCTACCTAGCGGGAAACACAGATACGCAGTATTTT. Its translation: CASSYLAGNTDTQYF.